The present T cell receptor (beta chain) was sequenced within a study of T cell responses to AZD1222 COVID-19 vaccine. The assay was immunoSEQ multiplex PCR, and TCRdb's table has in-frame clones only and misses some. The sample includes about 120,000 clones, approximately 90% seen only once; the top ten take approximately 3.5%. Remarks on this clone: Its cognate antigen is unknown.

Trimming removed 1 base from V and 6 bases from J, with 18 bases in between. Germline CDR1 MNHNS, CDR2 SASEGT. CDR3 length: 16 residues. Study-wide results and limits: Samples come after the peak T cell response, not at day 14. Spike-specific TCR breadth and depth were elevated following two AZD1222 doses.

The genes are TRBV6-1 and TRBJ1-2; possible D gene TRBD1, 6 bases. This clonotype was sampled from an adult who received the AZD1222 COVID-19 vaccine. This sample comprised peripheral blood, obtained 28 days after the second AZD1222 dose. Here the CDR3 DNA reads TGTGCCAGCAGTGAAGGGTTCGGGGGCGCACATAATGGCTACACCTTC. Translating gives CASSEGFGGAHNGYTF.